The entry below describes one TCR beta chain. Its antigen remains unknown. The V gene end was trimmed by 4 bases and the J gene end by 9 bases; junction bases not matched to a gene: 10. This CDR3 has 15 residues. Germline V gene lookup returns CDR1 LNHDA and CDR2 SQIVND (reference sequence). The PCR had 60 Vbeta and 13 Jbeta primers. The protocol was immunoSEQ multiplex PCR, while the TCRdb copy is restricted to in-frame clones and leaves out a portion. The sample totals 150,000 to 200,000 clones. The source of the sample is a study of cytomegalovirus exposure and HLA in healthy donors. Findings and limits, study-wide: TRBV6-2, TRBV6-3 and some other V segments were excluded as indistinguishable.

The source is a woman between 18 and 29 years old in good health and CMV-seropositive. The rearrangement joins TRBV19 to TRBJ2-1, with TRBD2 matching 9 bases. Source material: PBMCs. The CDR3 is CASSTQGGRAPEQFF. The DNA of the CDR3 is TGTGCCAGTAGTACTCAGGGCGGGAGGGCCCCTGAGCAGTTCTTC.